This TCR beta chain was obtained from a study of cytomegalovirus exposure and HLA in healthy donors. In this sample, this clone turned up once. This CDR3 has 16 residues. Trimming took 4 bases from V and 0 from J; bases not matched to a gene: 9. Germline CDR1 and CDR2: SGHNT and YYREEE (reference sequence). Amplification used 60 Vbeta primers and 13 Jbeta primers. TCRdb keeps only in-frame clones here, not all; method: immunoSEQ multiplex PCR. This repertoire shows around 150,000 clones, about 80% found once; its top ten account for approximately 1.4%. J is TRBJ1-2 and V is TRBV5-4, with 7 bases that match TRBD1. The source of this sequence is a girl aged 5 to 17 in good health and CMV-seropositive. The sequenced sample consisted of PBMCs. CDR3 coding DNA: TGTGCCAGCAGCCAAGGAGCAGGGACAGCTAACTATGGCTACACCTTC. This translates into CASSQGAGTANYGYTF.